The 25 T cell receptor beta chains presented below share a single source sample, sequenced in a study of T cell responses to AZD1222 COVID-19 vaccine. Clones were read by immunoSEQ multiplex PCR, and TCRdb kept only the in-frame ones, dropping some. The sample has 110,000 to 150,000 clones, about 93% seen once; the top ten hold 3.5% to 4.5%. This material consisted of peripheral blood, taken on day 0 of AZD1222 vaccination. Receptors originate from an adult in good health.

The chain employs TRBV3-1 (or the pseudogene TRBV3-2) and TRBJ2-7, with a possible D match to TRBD1 (6 bases). The germline gives CDR1 LGHDT, CDR2 YNNKEL (reference sequence). V gave up 8 bases and J gave up 3 bases, with 17 bases separating them. CDR3 size: 14 residues. CDR3 in amino acids: CASGSQGRLYEQYF. CDR3 nucleotide sequence: TGTGCCAGCGGGTCCCAGGGGCGCCTCTACGAGCAGTACTTC.

The chain uses TRBV21-1 and TRBJ2-7; the D call in the table, TRBD2, was not verified against the DNA. TRBV21-1 is flagged as a pseudogene. The CDR3 is made up of 13 amino acids. The CDR3 sequence is CASSKWSGYEQYF. CDR3 in DNA: TGTGCCAGCAGCAAATGGTCGGGTTACGAGCAGTACTTC.

CDR3 bases: TGTGCCACCGGGGCGGGCCCCTCTGGGGCCAACGTCCTGACTTTC. Its translation: CATGAGPSGANVLTF. The chain carries TRBV10-3 and TRBJ2-6; the D call may be TRBD1 or TRBD2 (5 bases each). This CDR3 contains 15 residues. Germline V gene sequence: CDR1 ENHRY, CDR2 SYGVKD. V lost 10 bases to trimming and J lost 0 bases, with 13 bases between them.

The rearrangement joins TRBV19 to TRBJ1-4; the match to TRBD1 covers 8 bases. This CDR3 contains 18 residues. Trimming cost V 5 bases and J 1 base; bases outside gene matches: 12. In germline, CDR1 is LNHDA, CDR2 SQIVND (reference sequence). The CDR3 loop is CASSRTGPVLGTNEKLFF. In DNA form, the CDR3 reads TGTGCCAGTAGTCGGACAGGGCCAGTCCTCGGAACTAATGAAAAACTGTTTTTT.

The chain recombines TRBV5-6 with TRBJ2-3; D not certain. The V gene's germline CDR1 is SGHDT and CDR2 YYEEEE. This CDR3 has 13 amino acids. The V end lost 4 bases, the J end lost 4 bases, and 10 bases lay between the germline ends. CDR3 sequence: CASSPATADTQYF. The CDR3 bases are TGTGCCAGCAGCCCGGCGACTGCAGATACGCAGTATTTT.

This chain joins TRBV6-5 and TRBJ2-3; TRBD1 is a possible D gene (6 bases). The V gene lost 8 bases and the J gene lost 0 bases, with 6 bases spanning the gap. Germline values: CDR1 MNHEY, CDR2 SVGAGI. The length of the CDR3 is 12 residues. In DNA form, the CDR3 reads TGTGCCAGCGGGGGCAGCACAGATACGCAGTATTTT. Translation gives CASGGSTDTQYF.

The chain links TRBV27 to TRBJ2-1; 10 bases agree with TRBD2. CDR3 length equals 19 residues. V lost 3 bases to trimming and J lost 0 bases; unmatched junction nucleotides: 11. Germline V gene data show CDR1 as MNHEY and CDR2 as SMNVEV (reference sequence). In DNA, the CDR3 is TGTGCCAGCAGTTTGGCTAGCGGGAGAGCCCTGAGCTCCTACAATGAGCAGTTCTTC. Residues: CASSLASGRALSSYNEQFF.

The rearrangement joins TRBV30 to TRBJ2-7, with TRBD2 as a possible D gene (5 bases). Germline V gives CDR1 GTSNPN, CDR2 SVGIG (reference sequence). There are 14 residues in the CDR3. V shed 2 bases and J shed 0 bases, with 11 bases lying between them. The CDR3 protein is CAWSFGGGSYEQYF. CDR3 nucleotide sequence: TGTGCCTGGAGTTTTGGCGGAGGCTCCTACGAGCAGTACTTC.

The rearrangement links TRBV11-2 to TRBJ2-5, with 10 bases fitting TRBD1. V lost 5 bases, J lost 5 bases, and 8 bases stayed unmatched. Germline V CDR1 and CDR2: SGHAT, FQNNGV. This CDR3 is 15 amino acids long. As DNA, the CDR3 is TGTGCCAGCAGCATAGGGACAGGGGTTAGGGAGACCCAGTACTTC. The encoded protein is CASSIGTGVRETQYF.

J is TRBJ1-2 and V is TRBV21-1. TRBV21-1 is flagged as a pseudogene. The CDR3 covers 9 residues. The CDR3 DNA reads as TGTGCCAGCAGCACCGGCTACACCTTC. It encodes CASSTGYTF.

V gene TRBV6-5 combines with J gene TRBJ1-2, with D unclear. CDR1 and CDR2 from the germline V gene are MNHEY and SVGAGI. V gave up 6 bases and J gave up 4 bases, with 18 bases separating them. This CDR3 has 15 amino acids. The CDR3 loop is CASSREIATGYGYTF. CDR3 nucleotides: TGTGCCAGCAGCCGGGAAATAGCAACTGGCTATGGCTACACCTTC.

CDR3 residues: CASSLARTGELFF. The CDR3 nucleotides are TGCGCCAGCAGCTTGGCAAGAACCGGGGAGCTGTTTTTT. The chain employs TRBV5-1 and TRBJ2-2; the D is unclear. Deletions cut 0 bases from V and 5 bases from J, with 5 bases between. Looked up from germline, CDR1 is SGHRS and CDR2 is YFSETQ. The CDR3 contains 13 residues.

The table lists this clone with a few counts. V usage is TRBV7-2 and J usage is TRBJ2-1; D gene ambiguous. The CDR3 is 17 residues long. Germline V gene lookup returns CDR1 SGHTA and CDR2 FQGNSA. Deletions cut 2 bases from V and 0 bases from J, with 14 bases between. The CDR3 DNA reads TGTGCCAGCAGCTTAAGAGTCTCTTTCTCCTCCTACAATGAGCAGTTCTTC. It is translated as CASSLRVSFSSYNEQFF.

This clone was observed a few times. The CDR3 bases are TGTGCCAGCAGCTTAGATGGCGGCGTGACCCCGGGGGATGAAAAACTGTTTTTT. Residues: CASSLDGGVTPGDEKLFF. The chain recombines TRBV7-2 with TRBJ1-4, with D perhaps matching TRBD1 (5 bases). The germline V gene has CDR1 SGHTA and CDR2 FQGNSA. This CDR3 has 18 amino acids. V was shortened by 1 base and J by 6 bases, with 21 bases between the two germline ends.

This clone was counted once. The chain has TRBV19 and TRBJ2-3; D not resolved. The V end was cut by 3 bases, the J end by 8 bases, with 6 bases between. The CDR3 extends over 11 amino acids. Germline V gene sequence: CDR1 LNHDA, CDR2 SQIVND (reference sequence). The CDR3 DNA sequence: TGTGCCAGTAGTATTCCAGGTACGCAGTATTTT. It specifies CASSIPGTQYF.

The chain is built from TRBV29-1 and TRBJ1-1, with D unresolved. This CDR3 has 12 residues. V lost 4 bases and J lost 8, with 14 bases in between. Germline CDR1 reads SQVTM; CDR2 reads ANQGSEA. The CDR3 region is CSVGAHLGEAFF. DNA of the CDR3: TGCAGCGTTGGGGCCCACCTGGGGGAAGCTTTCTTT.

This clone was found once. V is TRBV19 and J is TRBJ1-2; 10 nucleotides match TRBD1. There are 16 residues in the CDR3. Germline CDR1 LNHDA, CDR2 SQIVND (reference sequence). J was trimmed by 4 bases and V by 3 bases; bases with no gene match: 8. CDR3 nucleotides: TGTGCCAGTAGTATTAGTCCGGGACAGGGGACCTATGGCTACACCTTC. Translated, it gives CASSISPGQGTYGYTF.

This clone showed up just once. The chain has TRBV5-1 and TRBJ2-2; the match to TRBD2 covers 10 bases. Germline-derived CDR1 and CDR2 are SGHRS and YFSETQ. The CDR3 length is 16 residues. V lost 4 bases and J lost 7; bases outside the gene matches: 10. For the CDR3, the DNA is TGCGCCAGCAGCCGAGTAACTAGCGGGAATGGCGGGGAGCTGTTTTTT. This translates into CASSRVTSGNGGELFF.

CDR3 coding DNA: TGTGCCAGCAGCTCCCCCCCGACAGGGGCCTGCTACGAGCAGTACTTC. Translated: CASSSPPTGACYEQYF. The chain uses TRBV7-6 and TRBJ2-7; 8 bases map to TRBD1. CDR3 length: 16 amino acids. Germline trimming cut 4 bases from V and 3 bases from J; bases unmatched to any gene: 11. Germline CDR1 and CDR2: SGHVS and FNYEAQ. The variable domain in full, completed from reference TRBV7-6 and TRBJ2-7, reads GAGVSQSPRYKVTKRGQDVALRCDPISGHVSLYWYRQALGQGPEFLTYFNYEAQQDKSGLPNDRFSAERPEGSISTLTIQRTEQRDSAMYRCASSSPPTGACYEQYFGPGTRLTVT.

The chain has TRBV2 and TRBJ2-7; a possible D gene is TRBD2 (5 bases). V lost 8 bases and J 3 bases, leaving 11 bases between the germline ends. The length of the CDR3 is 12 residues. CDR1 and CDR2 (germline): SNHLY, FYNNEI. CDR3 nucleotides: TGTGCCAGCCGCCTAGCTATCTACGAGCAGTACTTC. Its protein product is CASRLAIYEQYF.

The rearrangement links TRBV4-1 to TRBJ1-2, with D unclear. V lost 0 bases, J lost 4 bases, and 12 bases lay in between. Germline assignment: CDR1 MGHRA and CDR2 YSYEKL. The CDR3 length is 15 residues. CDR3 region: CASSQEGGFIYGYTF. The CDR3 nucleotides are TGCGCCAGCAGCCAAGAAGGAGGATTTATCTATGGCTACACCTTC.

The chain has TRBV19 and TRBJ1-4, with 10 bases fitting TRBD1. This CDR3 comprises 15 residues. Losses at the gene ends were 6 bases for V and 8 bases for J; bases not matched to a gene: 9. Germline V gene lookup returns CDR1 LNHDA and CDR2 SQIVND (reference sequence). The CDR3 loop is CASSLPTGGAEKLFF. The CDR3 coding sequence is TGTGCCAGTAGCCTTCCGACAGGGGGCGCGGAAAAACTGTTTTTT.

The V call is TRBV5-6, the J call TRBJ1-2; D gene uncertain. There are 15 residues in the CDR3. Looked up from germline, CDR1 is SGHDT and CDR2 is YYEEEE. V was shortened by 4 bases and J by 0 bases, with 13 bases between the two germline ends. Here the CDR3 DNA reads TGTGCCAGCAGCCTGGAGGGTAGGGCTAACTATGGCTACACCTTC. The encoded protein is CASSLEGRANYGYTF.

The V and J genes are TRBV9 and TRBJ2-1; 7 bases agree with TRBD2. The CDR3 runs 16 residues. V shed 0 bases and J 0 bases; nucleotides not matched to a gene: 3. CDR1 is SGDLS, CDR2 YYNGEE, per germline. CDR3 DNA sequence: TGTGCCAGCAGCGTAGTCGGCGGGAGCTCCTACAATGAGCAGTTCTTC. Its translation: CASSVVGGSSYNEQFF.

The V call is TRBV19, the J call TRBJ1-5; D not resolved. This CDR3 comprises 15 residues. V lost 3 bases and J 3 bases, leaving 12 bases between the germline ends. Germline lookup yields CDR1 LNHDA and CDR2 SQIVND (reference sequence). CDR3 loop: CASSIVGSNNQPQHF. CDR3 bases: TGTGCCAGTAGTATCGTCGGGTCCAACAATCAGCCCCAGCATTTT.